This record looks at one T cell receptor beta chain sequence and its context. With V trimmed by 4 bases and J by 7 bases, 13 bases remained unmatched. Germline-derived CDR1 and CDR2 are LGHNA and YSLEER. The length of the CDR3 is 16 residues. This sample is drawn from a study of T cell changes during pregnancy in multiple sclerosis. The data were produced by immunoSEQ multiplex PCR, yet TCRdb's version contains in-frame clones alone and is incomplete. The table has roughly 20,000 clones, around 93% seen once. This sequence joins TRBV4-3 and TRBJ2-1; the match to TRBD1 covers 7 bases. The sample was CD4+ T cells from peripheral blood mononuclear cells, taken in the third trimester of pregnancy. This sequence was found in a female donor with multiple sclerosis, enrolled in a pregnancy study. The DNA for the CDR3 is TGCGCCAGCAGCCGGGATAGTTTGCCAGGGGGTAATGAGCAGTTCTTC. Its translation is CASSRDSLPGGNEQFF.